This T cell receptor (beta chain) was recovered during a study of blood T cell repertoires in COVID-19. On the study more broadly: Specimens from acute and convalescent COVID-19 originated in the United States, Italy and Spain. T cells, B-cell-depleted T cells, or PBMCs supplied cDNA or gDNA.

Authors' methods: Reference gene primer amplification gave nucleated cell count estimates. The table came from immunoSEQ multiplex PCR; TCRdb's copy has only in-frame clones and leaves some out. The V and J calls and clone size come from that table; D and trimming were worked out from the DNA. The table has more than 85,000 clones, more than 85% seen once. The CDR3 spans 14 residues. V lost 8 bases and J lost 0, with 13 bases in between. Per germline, CDR1 MGHRA and CDR2 YSYEKL. Sequenced input: peripheral blood. The V gene is TRBV4-1, the J gene TRBJ1-1, with D possibly being TRBD1 (6 bases). The TCR originated in a man between 50 and 59 years old with active or convalescent COVID-19. The CDR3 DNA reads as TGCGCCAGCTCGGTCCGGGACATGAACACTGAAGCTTTCTTT. It yields the protein CASSVRDMNTEAFF.